Listed here are 4 T cell receptor beta chains from one sample, sequenced in a study of Graves' ophthalmopathy and Graves' hyperthyroidism (dated by TCRdb to the late 2010s). Sequencing was carried out with an Illumina HiSeq 2000. TCR beta CDR3 regions were amplified from RNA transcripts for repertoire sequencing. HTBI primers and the Qiagen OneStep RT-PCR kit were used in a first-round RT-PCR, which was followed by a second-round multiplex PCR, size selection and purification. TCRdb passed the public sequencing reads through fastp at Q25 and MiXCR, retaining productive beta sequences. Each entry is one CDR3 protein sequence, shown with its most common DNA and genes. The sample contains roughly 400,000 distinct CDR3 sequences, 15% of them found a single time. Jointly, the top ten make up 5.5% to 7% of the sample. The specimen sequenced was peripheral blood. The source of these receptors is a woman aged 18-35 years with stable Graves' hyperthyroidism. Donor details come from another sample of the same person, matched by shared clones.

This clonotype was recorded many times. The V gene is TRBV6-1, the J gene TRBJ1-1; TRBD1 matches at 7 bases. Trimming took 6 bases from V and 1 from J; bases not matched to a gene: 11. Germline CDR1 is MNHNS and CDR2 is SASEGT. This CDR3 has 16 amino acids. CDR3 DNA sequence: TGTGCCAGCAGCCCAATCTACGACAGGGAGAACACTGAAGCTTTCTTT. Translating gives CASSPIYDRENTEAFF.

This clonotype was found many times. The rearrangement uses TRBV5-1 and TRBJ1-2, with D tentatively TRBD1 (6 bases). CDR3 length: 13 residues. Germline V gene sequence: CDR1 SGHRS, CDR2 YFSETQ. Trimming cost V 2 bases and J 8 bases, with 13 bases left between them. Here the CDR3 DNA reads TGCGCCAGCAGCTTTGGTTGGGACAAGGGCTACACCTTC. It translates to CASSFGWDKGYTF.

In its sample, this clonotype was seen many times. V usage is TRBV6-2 or TRBV6-3 and J usage is TRBJ2-2; D perhaps matches TRBD1 (6 bases). There are 19 residues in the CDR3. The V end was cut by 0 bases, the J end by 3 bases, with 20 bases between. CDR1 is MNHEY and CDR2 is SVGEGT in the germline V gene. The CDR3 DNA follows: TGTGCCAGCAGTTACTCGATTTACAGGGTAAACGGTTACACCGGGGAGCTGTTTTTT. Its protein product is CASSYSIYRVNGYTGELFF.

The J gene is TRBJ1-2, the V gene TRBV5-1; D may be TRBD1 (5 bases). Trimming removed 0 bases at V and 1 base at J, with 10 bases between. Germline assignment: CDR1 SGHRS and CDR2 YFSETQ. There are 15 residues in the CDR3. CDR3 DNA: TGCGCCAGCAGCTTGGAAGGGAGGGGTAACTATGGCTACACCTTC. Encoded protein: CASSLEGRGNYGYTF.